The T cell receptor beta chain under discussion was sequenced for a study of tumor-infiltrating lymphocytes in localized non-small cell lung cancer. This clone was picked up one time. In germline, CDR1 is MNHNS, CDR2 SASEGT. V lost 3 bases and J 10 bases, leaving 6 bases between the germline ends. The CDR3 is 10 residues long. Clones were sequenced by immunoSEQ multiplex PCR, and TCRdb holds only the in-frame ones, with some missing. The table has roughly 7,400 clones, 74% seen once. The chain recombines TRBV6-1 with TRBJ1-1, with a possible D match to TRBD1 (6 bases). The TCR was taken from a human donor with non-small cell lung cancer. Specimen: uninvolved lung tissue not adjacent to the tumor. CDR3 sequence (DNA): TGTGCCAGCAGTGACAGGGGAGCTTTCTTT. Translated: CASSDRGAFF.